This T cell receptor (beta chain) was observed in a study of T cells expressing NK-cell markers. As for the study in general: The study drew TCR beta repertoires from sorted CD3+CD56+NKG2C+, CD3+CD56+NKG2C- and CD3+CD56-NKG2C+ T cells. Study-level results: Each of roughly 6 donors carried dominant NKG2C+ clonotypes accounting for roughly 1.0-8% of CD8+ T cells.

Using the 5' RACE reads, TCRdb records one entry per CDR3 protein without DNA. The data show about 180,000 distinct CDR3 sequences, and the top ten clones hold 20% to 25%. As regards this clonotype: Its specificity is unknown.

Germline CDR1 reads LNHDA; CDR2 reads SQIVND (reference sequence). This CDR3 spans 14 amino acids. The sample consisted of blood T cells: a sorted CD56 or NKG2C T cell subset, CD4+ or CD8+ T cells, or bulk PBMC T cells (not recorded which). The TCR was taken from a man between 18 and 69 years old in good health. The rearrangement uses TRBV19 and TRBJ2-1. The CDR3 sequence is CASSIKTTYNEQFF.